Included here is one T cell receptor (beta chain) sequence, with context. Its antigen remains unidentified. The data were taken from a study of shared clonotypes between healthy human individuals. Produced via immunoSEQ multiplex PCR; TCRdb's table is partial and in-frame only. The sample yields 1,400,000 or so clones, approximately 98.5% seen once. Deletions cut 8 bases from V and 1 base from J, with 18 bases between. Germline values: CDR1 MDHEN, CDR2 SYDVKM. This CDR3 is 15 amino acids long. Study outcomes and limitations: Memory subsets had estimated richness that was generally smaller than that of naive subsets.

CD4+ cells underwent separation, giving CD45RA+ naive and CD45RA-negative memory subsets. This TCR was recovered from a man aged 25-45 years in good health. The chain is built from TRBV28 and TRBJ2-7; a possible D gene is TRBD2 (5 bases). Source material: naive CD4+ T cells sorted from blood. Described subset: CD45RA+ positively selected. The CDR3: CASLAPLSGSYEQYF. The CDR3 DNA sequence: TGTGCCAGCCTGGCCCCTCTCAGCGGATCCTACGAGCAGTACTTC. Looking up the rest from reference TRBV28 and TRBJ2-7 gives the full variable domain: DVKVTQSSRYLVKRTGEKVFLECVQDMDHENMFWYRQDPGLGLRLIYFSYDVKMKEKGDIPEGYSVSREKKERFSLILESASTNQTSMYLCASLAPLSGSYEQYFGPGTRLTVT.